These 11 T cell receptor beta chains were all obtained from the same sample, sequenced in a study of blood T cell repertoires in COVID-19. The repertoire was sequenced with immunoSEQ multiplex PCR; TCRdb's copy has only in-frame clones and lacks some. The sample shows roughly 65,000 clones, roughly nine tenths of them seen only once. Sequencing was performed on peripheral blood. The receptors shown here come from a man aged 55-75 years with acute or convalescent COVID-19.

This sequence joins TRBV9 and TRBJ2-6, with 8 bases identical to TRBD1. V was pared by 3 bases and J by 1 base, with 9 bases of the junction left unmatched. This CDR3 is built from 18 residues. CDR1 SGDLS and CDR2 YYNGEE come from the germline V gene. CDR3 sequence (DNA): TGTGCCAGCAGCGCTTCAGGGGGCCCCTCTTCTGGGGCCAACGTCCTGACTTTC. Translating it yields CASSASGGPSSGANVLTF. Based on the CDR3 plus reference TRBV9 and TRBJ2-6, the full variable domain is DSGVTQTPKHLITATGQRVTLRCSPRSGDLSVYWYQQSLDQGLQFLIQYYNGEERAKGNILERFSAQQFPDLHSELNLSSLELGDSALYFCASSASGGPSSGANVLTFGAGSRLTVL.

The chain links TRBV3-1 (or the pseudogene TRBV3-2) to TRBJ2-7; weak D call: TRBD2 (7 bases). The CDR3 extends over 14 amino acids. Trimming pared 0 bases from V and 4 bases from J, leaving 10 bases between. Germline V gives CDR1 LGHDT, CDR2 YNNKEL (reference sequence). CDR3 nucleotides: TGTGCCAGCAGCCAAGATGGGGGGGCTTACGAGCAGTACTTC. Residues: CASSQDGGAYEQYF.

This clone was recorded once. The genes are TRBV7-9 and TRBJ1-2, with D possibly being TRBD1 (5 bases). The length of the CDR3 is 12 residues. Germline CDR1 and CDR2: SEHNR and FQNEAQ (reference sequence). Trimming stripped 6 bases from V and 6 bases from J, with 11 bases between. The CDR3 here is CASSRGQHGYTF. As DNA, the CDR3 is TGTGCCAGCAGTAGGGGCCAGCATGGCTACACCTTC.

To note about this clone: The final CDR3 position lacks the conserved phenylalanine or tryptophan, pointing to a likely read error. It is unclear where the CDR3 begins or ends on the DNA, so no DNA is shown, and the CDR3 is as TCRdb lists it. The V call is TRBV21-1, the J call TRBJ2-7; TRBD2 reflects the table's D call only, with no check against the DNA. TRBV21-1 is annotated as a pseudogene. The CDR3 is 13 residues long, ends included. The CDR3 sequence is CASSKGRRGKLHS.

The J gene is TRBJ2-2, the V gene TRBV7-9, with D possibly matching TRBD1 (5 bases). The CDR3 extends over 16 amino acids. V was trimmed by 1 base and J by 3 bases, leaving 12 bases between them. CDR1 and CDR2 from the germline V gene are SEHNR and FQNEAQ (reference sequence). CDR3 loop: CASSLDWGFHTGELFF. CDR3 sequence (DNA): TGTGCCAGCAGCTTAGATTGGGGCTTTCACACCGGGGAGCTGTTTTTT.

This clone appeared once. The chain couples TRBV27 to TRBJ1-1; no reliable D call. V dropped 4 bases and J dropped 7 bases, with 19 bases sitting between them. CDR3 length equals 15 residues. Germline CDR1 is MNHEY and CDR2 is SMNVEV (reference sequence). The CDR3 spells CASSSPRGGAFEAFF. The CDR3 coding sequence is TGTGCCAGCAGTTCCCCCCGTGGAGGAGCTTTTGAAGCTTTCTTT.

The CDR3 here is CASSSLWAGGLDTQYF. The CDR3, as DNA: TGTGCCAGCAGCAGCCTTTGGGCGGGGGGGTTAGATACGCAGTATTTT. This chain joins TRBV11-2 and TRBJ2-3; the match to TRBD2 covers 9 bases. V lost 5 bases to trimming and J lost 5 bases; unmatched junction nucleotides: 11. The CDR3 length is 16 residues. Germline CDR1 is SGHAT and CDR2 is FQNNGV.

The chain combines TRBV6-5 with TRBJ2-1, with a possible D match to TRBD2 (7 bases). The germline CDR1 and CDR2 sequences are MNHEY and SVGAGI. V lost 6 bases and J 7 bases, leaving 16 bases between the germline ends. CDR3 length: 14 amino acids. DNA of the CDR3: TGTGCCAGCAGGGGGGGGGCCCTGGGAAATGAGCAGTTCTTC. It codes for CASRGGALGNEQFF.

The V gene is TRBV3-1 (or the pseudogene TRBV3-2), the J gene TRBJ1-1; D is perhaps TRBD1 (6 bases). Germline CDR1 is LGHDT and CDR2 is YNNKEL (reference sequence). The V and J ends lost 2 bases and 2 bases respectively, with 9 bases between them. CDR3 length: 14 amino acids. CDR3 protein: CASSQRTVNTEAFF. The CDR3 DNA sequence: TGTGCCAGCAGCCAACGGACAGTTAACACTGAAGCTTTCTTT.

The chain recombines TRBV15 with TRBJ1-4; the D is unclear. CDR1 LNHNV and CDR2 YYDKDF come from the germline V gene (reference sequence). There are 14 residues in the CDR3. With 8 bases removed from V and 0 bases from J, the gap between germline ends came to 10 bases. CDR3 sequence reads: CATSEGATNEKLFF. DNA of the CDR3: TGTGCCACCTCAGAGGGCGCAACTAATGAAAAACTGTTTTTT. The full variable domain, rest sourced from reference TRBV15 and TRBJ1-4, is DAMVIQNPRYQVTQFGKPVTLSCSQTLNHNVMYWYQQKSSQAPKLLFHYYDKDFNNEADTPDNFQSRRPNTSFCFLDIRSPGLGDTAMYLCATSEGATNEKLFFGSGTQLSVL.

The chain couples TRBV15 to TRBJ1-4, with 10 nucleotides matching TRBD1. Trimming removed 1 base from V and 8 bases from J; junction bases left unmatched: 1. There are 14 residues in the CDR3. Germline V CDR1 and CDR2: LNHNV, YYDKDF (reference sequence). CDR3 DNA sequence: TGTGCCACCAGCAGAGGGGGACAGGGGGAAAAACTGTTTTTT. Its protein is CATSRGGQGEKLFF.